Shown below are 12 T cell receptor beta chains from a single sample sequenced in a study of T cells in Graves' hyperthyroidism and ophthalmopathy. RNA transcripts gave rise to amplified TCR beta CDR3 regions. First-round RT-PCR targeting the TCR CDR3 was performed with the HTBI primer set. TCRdb reprocessed the multiplex PCR reads with MiXCR, giving one entry per CDR3 protein. The data contain 660,000 or so distinct CDR3 sequences, over 40% of them singletons. The material sequenced was peripheral blood or thyroid tissue (not recorded which). The receptor source for this set is an adult man with Graves' disease, either hyperthyroidism or ophthalmopathy (not recorded which).

This clonotype has just a few counts. This chain links TRBV5-5 with TRBJ2-7; no definite D call. This CDR3 is 14 amino acids long. Trimming stripped 3 bases from V and 2 bases from J, with 12 bases between. The germline V gene encodes CDR1 SGHKS and CDR2 YYEKEE (reference sequence). CDR3 sequence reads: CASSSTSRTYEQYF. The CDR3, as DNA: TGTGCCAGCAGCTCAACATCAAGGACCTACGAGCAGTACTTC.

V and J are TRBV7-8 and TRBJ1-3, with 7 bases matching TRBD1. The ends lost 5 bases at V and 12 bases at J; junction bases unmatched: 7. This CDR3 region has 12 residues. Per germline, CDR1 SGHVS and CDR2 FQNEAQ. The DNA of the CDR3 is TGTGCCAGCAGCGCTCAGGGGGAACACATATATTTT. Protein: CASSAQGEHIYF.

The chain recombines TRBV3-1 with TRBJ2-7, with D possibly TRBD2 on 5 matching bases. This CDR3 comprises 17 residues. In germline, CDR1 is LGHDT, CDR2 YNNKEL (reference sequence). The V gene lost 0 bases and the J gene lost 6 bases, with 21 bases spanning the gap. The CDR3 coding sequence is TGTGCCAGCAGCCAAGAGGTACTTAGTGGGAGAGTTACCGAGCAGTACTTC. This encodes CASSQEVLSGRVTEQYF.

This clonotype showed up just once. This could be a read error, since a much larger clone is one nucleotide away. V gene TRBV2 combines with J gene TRBJ1-1, with 8 bases lining up with TRBD1. V shed 6 bases, J shed 1 base, and the junction held 4 bases outside the gene matches. From germline, CDR1 is SNHLY and CDR2 FYNNEI. The CDR3 covers 14 residues. CDR3 in amino acids: CASRGQGRNTEAFF. For the CDR3, the DNA is TGTGCCAGCAGAGGACAGGGACGGAACACTGAAGCTTTCTTT.

The chain has TRBV19 and TRBJ2-5, with 8 positions matching TRBD2. The germline gives CDR1 LNHDA, CDR2 SQIVND (reference sequence). The CDR3 is 16 amino acids. V gave up 1 base and J gave up 4 bases; unmatched junction bases: 8. The CDR3 loop reads CASSIAGRGGGETQYF. In nucleotides, the CDR3 is TGTGCCAGTAGTATAGCCGGTCGGGGGGGCGGAGAGACCCAGTACTTC.

J is TRBJ1-1 and V is TRBV10-3; D possibly corresponds to TRBD1 (6 bases). Trimming removed 6 bases at V and 1 base at J, with 12 bases between. The CDR3 sequence is 14 residues long. CDR1 and CDR2 from the germline V gene are ENHRY and SYGVKD. CDR3 sequence reads: CAISRGGRNTEAFF. CDR3 DNA sequence: TGTGCCATCAGCCGAGGGGGGAGGAACACTGAAGCTTTCTTT.

CDR3 sequence reads: CATGQRGYTF. DNA of the CDR3: TGTGCCACGGGACAGCGAGGCTACACCTTC. V is TRBV24-1 and J is TRBJ1-2; 7 bases line up with TRBD1. The V gene's germline CDR1 is KGHDR and CDR2 SFDVKD. The CDR3 extends over 10 amino acids. J lost 8 bases, V lost 10 bases, and 3 bases had no gene match.

On this clonotype itself: Since a much larger clone is just one base distant, this may be a read error. CDR3: CASSGQGVSNQPQHF. CDR3 nucleotides: TGTGCCAGCAGTGGGCAGGGGGTTAGCAATCAGCCCCAGCATTTT. The chain joins TRBV2 to TRBJ1-5; 7 bases are a match to TRBD1. The CDR3 covers 15 residues. V lost 4 bases and J lost 0; bases outside the gene matches: 3. The germline gives CDR1 SNHLY, CDR2 FYNNEI. Together with reference TRBV2 and TRBJ1-5, the CDR3 gives the full variable domain: EPEVTQTPSHQVTQMGQEVILRCVPISNHLYFYWYRQILGQKVEFLVSFYNNEISEKSEIFDDQFSVERPDGSNFTLKIRSTKLEDSAMYFCASSGQGVSNQPQHFGDGTRLSIL.

The rearrangement uses TRBV29-1 and TRBJ1-2; weak D call: TRBD1 (5 bases). This CDR3 comprises 12 residues. The germline V gene has CDR1 SQVTM and CDR2 ANQGSEA. Trimming pared 6 bases from V and 8 bases from J, leaving 16 bases between. CDR3 loop: CSVLREGEGYTF. For the CDR3, the DNA is TGCAGCGTGCTCAGGGAAGGAGAAGGCTACACCTTC.

This chain joins TRBV12-3 or TRBV12-4 and TRBJ1-5; no definite D call. The CDR3 is made up of 14 amino acids. Deletions cut 2 bases from V and 0 bases from J, with 5 bases between. CDR3: CASSLQLSNQPQHF. The DNA for the CDR3 is TGTGCCAGCAGTTTACAGCTTAGCAATCAGCCCCAGCATTTT.

This clonotype came up many times. The CDR3 reads CATSRPPMDRGVNYGYTF. Here the CDR3 DNA reads TGTGCCACCAGCAGACCCCCTATGGACAGGGGAGTCAACTATGGCTACACCTTC. This chain uses TRBV15 with TRBJ1-2; 9 bases agree with TRBD1. This CDR3 is 18 amino acids long. V lost 2 bases to trimming and J lost 2 bases; unmatched junction nucleotides: 12. CDR1 is LNHNV and CDR2 is YYDKDF in the germline V gene (reference sequence).

Regarding this clonotype: This may arise from a read error, as a much more abundant clone is one base away. The rearrangement uses TRBV7-8 and TRBJ1-5, with 8 bases fitting TRBD1. The length of the CDR3 is 15 residues. Germline trimming cut 1 base from V and 6 bases from J; bases unmatched to any gene: 5. CDR1 is SGHVS and CDR2 is FQNEAQ in the germline V gene. As DNA, the CDR3 is TGTGCCAGCAGCTTAGACGCAGGGGGCGGTCAGCCCCAGCATTTT. Translating gives CASSLDAGGGQPQHF.